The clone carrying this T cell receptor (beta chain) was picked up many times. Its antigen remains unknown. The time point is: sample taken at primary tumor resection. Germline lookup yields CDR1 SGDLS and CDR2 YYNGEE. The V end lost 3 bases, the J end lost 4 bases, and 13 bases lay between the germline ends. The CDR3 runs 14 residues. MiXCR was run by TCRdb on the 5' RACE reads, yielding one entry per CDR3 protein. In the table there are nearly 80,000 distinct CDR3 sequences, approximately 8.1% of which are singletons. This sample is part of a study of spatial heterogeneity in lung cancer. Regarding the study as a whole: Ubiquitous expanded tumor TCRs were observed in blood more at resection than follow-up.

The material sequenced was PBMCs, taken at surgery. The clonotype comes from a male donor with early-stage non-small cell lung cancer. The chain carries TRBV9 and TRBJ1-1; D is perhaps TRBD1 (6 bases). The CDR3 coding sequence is TGTGCCAGCAGCGCAGGACAGTGGATCACTGAAGCTTTCTTT. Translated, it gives CASSAGQWITEAFF.